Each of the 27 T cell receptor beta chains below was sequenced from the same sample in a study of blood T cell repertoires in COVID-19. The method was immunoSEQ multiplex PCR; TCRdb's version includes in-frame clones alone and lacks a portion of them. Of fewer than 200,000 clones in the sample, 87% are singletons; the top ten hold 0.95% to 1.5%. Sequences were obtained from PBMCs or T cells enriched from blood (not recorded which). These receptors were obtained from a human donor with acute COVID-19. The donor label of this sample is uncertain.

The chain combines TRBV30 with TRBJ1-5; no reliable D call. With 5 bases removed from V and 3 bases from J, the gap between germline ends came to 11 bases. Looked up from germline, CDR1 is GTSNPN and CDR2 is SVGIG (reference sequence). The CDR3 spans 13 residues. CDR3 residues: CAWGPGNNQPQHF. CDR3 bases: TGTGCCTGGGGACCCGGTAACAATCAGCCCCAGCATTTT.

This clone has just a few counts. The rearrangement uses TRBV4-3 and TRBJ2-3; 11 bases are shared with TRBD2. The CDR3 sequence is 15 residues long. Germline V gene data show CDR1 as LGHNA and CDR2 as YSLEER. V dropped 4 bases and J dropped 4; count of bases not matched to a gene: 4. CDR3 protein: CASSLTSGAPDTQYF. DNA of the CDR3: TGCGCCAGCAGCCTGACTAGCGGGGCCCCAGATACGCAGTATTTT.

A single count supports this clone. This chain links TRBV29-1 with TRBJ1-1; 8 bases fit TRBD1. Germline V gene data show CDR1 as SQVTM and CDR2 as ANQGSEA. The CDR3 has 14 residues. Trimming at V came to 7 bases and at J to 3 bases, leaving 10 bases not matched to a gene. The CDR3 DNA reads TGCAGCGGAGCAGGGGGCGCGGGTTACACTGAAGCTTTCTTT. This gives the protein CSGAGGAGYTEAFF. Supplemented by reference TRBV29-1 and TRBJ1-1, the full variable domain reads SAVISQKPSRDICQRGTSLTIQCQVDSQVTMMFWYRQQPGQSLTLIATANQGSEATYESGFVIDKFPISRPNLTFSTLTVSNMSPEDSSIYLCSGAGGAGYTEAFFGQGTRLTVV.

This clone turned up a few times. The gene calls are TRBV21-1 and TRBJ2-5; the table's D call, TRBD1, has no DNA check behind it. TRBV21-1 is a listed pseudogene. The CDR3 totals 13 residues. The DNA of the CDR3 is TGTGCCAGCAGCAAAGGGACAGAAGAGACCCAGTACTTC. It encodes CASSKGTEETQYF.

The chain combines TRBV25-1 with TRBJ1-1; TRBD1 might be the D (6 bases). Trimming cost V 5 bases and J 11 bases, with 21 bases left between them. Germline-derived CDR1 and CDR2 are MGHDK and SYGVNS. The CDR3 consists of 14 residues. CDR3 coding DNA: TGTGCCAGCAGTTCAAACAGGGATAATTGGCGCGCTTTCTTT. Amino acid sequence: CASSSNRDNWRAFF. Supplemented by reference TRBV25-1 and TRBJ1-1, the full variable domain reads EADIYQTPRYLVIGTGKKITLECSQTMGHDKMYWYQQDPGMELHLIHYSYGVNSTEKGDLSSESTVSRIRTEHFPLTLESARPSHTSQYLCASSSNRDNWRAFFGQGTRLTVV.

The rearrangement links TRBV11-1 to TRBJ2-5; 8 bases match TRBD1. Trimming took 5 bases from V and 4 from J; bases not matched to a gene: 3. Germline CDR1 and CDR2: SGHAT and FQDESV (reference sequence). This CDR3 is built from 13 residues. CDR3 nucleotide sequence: TGTGCCAGCAGCCGCGACAGGGGAGAGACCCAGTACTTC. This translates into CASSRDRGETQYF.

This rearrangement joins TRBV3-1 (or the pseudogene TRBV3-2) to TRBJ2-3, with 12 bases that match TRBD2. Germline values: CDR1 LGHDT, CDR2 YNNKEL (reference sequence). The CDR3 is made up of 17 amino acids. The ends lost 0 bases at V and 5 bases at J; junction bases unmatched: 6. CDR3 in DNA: TGTGCCAGCAGCCAAGACCCTAGCGGGGGGGTGGGAGATACGCAGTATTTT. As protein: CASSQDPSGGVGDTQYF.

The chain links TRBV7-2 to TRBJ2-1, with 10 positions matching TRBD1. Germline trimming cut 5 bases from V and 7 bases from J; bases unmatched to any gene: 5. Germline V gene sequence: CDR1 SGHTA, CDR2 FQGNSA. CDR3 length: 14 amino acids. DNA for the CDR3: TGTGCCAGCAGCCGGACAGGGGGGGTGAATGAGCAGTTCTTC. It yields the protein CASSRTGGVNEQFF.

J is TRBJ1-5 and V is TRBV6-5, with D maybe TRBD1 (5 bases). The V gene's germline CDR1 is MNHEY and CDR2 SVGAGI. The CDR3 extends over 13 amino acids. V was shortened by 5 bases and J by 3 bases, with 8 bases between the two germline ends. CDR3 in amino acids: CASSPTDNQPQHF. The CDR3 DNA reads TGTGCCAGCAGTCCGACAGACAATCAGCCCCAGCATTTT.

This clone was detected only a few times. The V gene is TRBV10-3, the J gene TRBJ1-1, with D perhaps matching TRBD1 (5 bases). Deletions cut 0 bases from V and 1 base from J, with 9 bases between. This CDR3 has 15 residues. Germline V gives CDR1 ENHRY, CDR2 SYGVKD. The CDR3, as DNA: TGTGCCATCAGTGAGTCCGACAGAGAGAACACTGAAGCTTTCTTT. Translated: CAISESDRENTEAFF.

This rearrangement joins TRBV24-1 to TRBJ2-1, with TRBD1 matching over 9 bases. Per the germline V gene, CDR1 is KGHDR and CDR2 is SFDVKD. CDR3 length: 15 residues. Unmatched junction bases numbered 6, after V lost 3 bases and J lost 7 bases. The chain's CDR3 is CATSDDGTGTNEQFF. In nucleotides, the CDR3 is TGTGCCACCAGTGATGACGGGACAGGGACAAATGAGCAGTTCTTC.

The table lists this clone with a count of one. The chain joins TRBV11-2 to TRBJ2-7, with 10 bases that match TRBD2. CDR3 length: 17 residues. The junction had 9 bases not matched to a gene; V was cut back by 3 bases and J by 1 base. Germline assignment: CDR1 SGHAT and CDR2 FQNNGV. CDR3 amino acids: CASSLLSSGGLSYEQYF. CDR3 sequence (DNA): TGTGCCAGCAGCTTGCTTTCTAGCGGGGGTCTTTCCTACGAGCAGTACTTC.

For the CDR3, the DNA is TGTGCCACCAGCAGAGACCCGAGCGGCTCTGGAAACACCATATATTTT. This sequence encodes CATSRDPSGSGNTIYF. The gene calls are TRBV15 and TRBJ1-3; no reliable D call. The CDR3 sequence is 16 residues long. The V gene lost 0 bases and the J gene lost 0 bases, with 9 bases spanning the gap. Per the germline V gene, CDR1 is LNHNV and CDR2 is YYDKDF (reference sequence).

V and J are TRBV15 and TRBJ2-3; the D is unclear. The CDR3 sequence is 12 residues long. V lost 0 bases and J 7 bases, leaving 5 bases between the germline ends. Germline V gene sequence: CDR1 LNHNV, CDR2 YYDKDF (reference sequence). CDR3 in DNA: TGTGCCACCAGCAGAGACCTTTATACGCAGTATTTT. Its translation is CATSRDLYTQYF.

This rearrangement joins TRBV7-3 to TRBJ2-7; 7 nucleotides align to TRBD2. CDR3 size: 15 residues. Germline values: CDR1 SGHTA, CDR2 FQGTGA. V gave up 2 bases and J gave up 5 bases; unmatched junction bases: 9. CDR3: CASSLGGGITHEQYF. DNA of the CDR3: TGTGCCAGCAGCTTAGGCGGGGGAATAACGCACGAGCAGTACTTC.

CDR3: CASTVTGSASGANVLTF. In DNA, the CDR3 is TGTGCCAGCACCGTGACAGGGTCTGCCTCTGGGGCCAACGTCCTGACTTTC. This chain links TRBV28 with TRBJ2-6; TRBD1 matches at 7 bases. J was trimmed by 0 bases and V by 7 bases; bases with no gene match: 9. The V gene's germline CDR1 is MDHEN and CDR2 SYDVKM. This CDR3 spans 17 amino acids. Supplemented by reference TRBV28 and TRBJ2-6, the full variable domain reads DVKVTQSSRYLVKRTGEKVFLECVQDMDHENMFWYRQDPGLGLRLIYFSYDVKMKEKGDIPEGYSVSREKKERFSLILESASTNQTSMYLCASTVTGSASGANVLTFGAGSRLTVL.

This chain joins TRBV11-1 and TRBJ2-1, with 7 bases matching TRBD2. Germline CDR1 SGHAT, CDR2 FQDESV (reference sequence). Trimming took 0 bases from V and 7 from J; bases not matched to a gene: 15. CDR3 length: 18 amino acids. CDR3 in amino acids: CASSLATLALPKGNEQFF. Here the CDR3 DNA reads TGTGCCAGCAGCTTAGCGACACTAGCGCTTCCTAAGGGGAATGAGCAGTTCTTC.

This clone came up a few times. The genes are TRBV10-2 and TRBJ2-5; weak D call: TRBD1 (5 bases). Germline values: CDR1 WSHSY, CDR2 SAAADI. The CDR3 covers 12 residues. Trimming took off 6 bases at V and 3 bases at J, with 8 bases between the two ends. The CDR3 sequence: CASREGEETQYF. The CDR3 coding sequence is TGCGCCAGCAGGGAAGGGGAAGAGACCCAGTACTTC.

The chain's CDR3 is CASSGAQETQYF. The CDR3 coding sequence is TGCGCCAGCAGCGGGGCCCAAGAGACCCAGTACTTC. The rearrangement links TRBV4-1 to TRBJ2-5; the D gene is possibly TRBD1 (5 bases). V lost 5 bases and J lost 1, with 5 bases in between. Per germline, CDR1 MGHRA and CDR2 YSYEKL. The CDR3 sequence is 12 residues long.

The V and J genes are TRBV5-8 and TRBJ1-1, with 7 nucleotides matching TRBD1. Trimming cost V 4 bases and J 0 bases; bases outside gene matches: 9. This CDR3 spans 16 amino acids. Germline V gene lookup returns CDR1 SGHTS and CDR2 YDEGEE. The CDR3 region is CASSPDRDSMNTEAFF. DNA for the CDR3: TGTGCCAGCAGCCCAGATCGGGACAGCATGAACACTGAAGCTTTCTTT.

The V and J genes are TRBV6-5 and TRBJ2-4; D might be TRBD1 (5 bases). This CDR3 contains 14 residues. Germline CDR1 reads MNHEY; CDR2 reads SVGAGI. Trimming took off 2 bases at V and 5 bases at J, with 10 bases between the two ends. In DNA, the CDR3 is TGTGCCAGCAGTTACGGCAAGGGGCAAAACATTCAGTACTTC. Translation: CASSYGKGQNIQYF.

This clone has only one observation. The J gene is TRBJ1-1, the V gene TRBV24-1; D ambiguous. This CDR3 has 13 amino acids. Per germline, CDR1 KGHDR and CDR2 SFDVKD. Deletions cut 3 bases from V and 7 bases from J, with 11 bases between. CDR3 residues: CATSDGSRDEAFF. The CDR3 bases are TGTGCCACCAGTGATGGTTCGAGGGATGAAGCTTTCTTT.

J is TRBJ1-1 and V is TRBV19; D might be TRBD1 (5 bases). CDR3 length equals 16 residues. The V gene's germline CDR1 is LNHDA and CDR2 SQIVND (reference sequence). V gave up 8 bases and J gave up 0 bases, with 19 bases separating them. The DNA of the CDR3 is TGTGCCAGTCAGAAGCGCAGGGCGCTCATGAACACTGAAGCTTTCTTT. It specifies CASQKRRALMNTEAFF. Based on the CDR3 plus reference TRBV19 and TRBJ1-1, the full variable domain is DGGITQSPKYLFRKEGQNVTLSCEQNLNHDAMYWYRQDPGQGLRLIYYSQIVNDFQKGDIAEGYSVSREKKESFPLTVTSAQKNPTAFYLCASQKRRALMNTEAFFGQGTRLTVV.

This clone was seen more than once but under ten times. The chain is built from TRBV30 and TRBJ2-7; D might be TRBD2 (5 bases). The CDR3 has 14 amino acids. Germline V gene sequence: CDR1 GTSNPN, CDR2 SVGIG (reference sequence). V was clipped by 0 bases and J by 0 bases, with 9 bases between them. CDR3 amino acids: CAWSVSGGSYEQYF. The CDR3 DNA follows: TGTGCCTGGAGTGTGAGCGGAGGCTCCTACGAGCAGTACTTC.

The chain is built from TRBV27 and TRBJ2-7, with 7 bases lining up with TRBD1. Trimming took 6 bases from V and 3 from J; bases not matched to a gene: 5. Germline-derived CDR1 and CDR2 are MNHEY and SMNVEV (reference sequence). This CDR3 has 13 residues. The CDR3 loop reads CASRDRFLYEQYF. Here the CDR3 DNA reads TGTGCCAGCAGGGACAGGTTCCTCTACGAGCAGTACTTC.

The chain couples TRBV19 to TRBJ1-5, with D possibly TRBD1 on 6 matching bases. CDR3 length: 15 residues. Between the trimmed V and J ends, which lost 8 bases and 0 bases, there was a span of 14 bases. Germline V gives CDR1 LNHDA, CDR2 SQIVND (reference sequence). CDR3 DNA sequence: TGTGCCAGTTCCAGACAGGAGACTAGCAATCAGCCCCAGCATTTT. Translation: CASSRQETSNQPQHF.

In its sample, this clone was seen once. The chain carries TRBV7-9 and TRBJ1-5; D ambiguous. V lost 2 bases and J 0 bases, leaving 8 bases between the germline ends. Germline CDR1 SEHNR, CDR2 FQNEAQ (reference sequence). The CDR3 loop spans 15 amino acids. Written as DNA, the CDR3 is TGTGCCAGCAGCTTAAGGGAGTATAGCAATCAGCCCCAGCATTTT. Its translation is CASSLREYSNQPQHF.